This is a list of T cell receptor beta chains from one sample in a study of post-analysis software for immune sequencing data. MiXCR was run by TCRdb on the PCR reads, yielding one entry per CDR3 protein. The sample comprises hundreds of thousands of distinct CDR3 sequences, roughly 40% of which are singletons, and about 7.6% rests with the top ten. Source material: blood. All receptors come from a girl aged 2-10 years with multiple sclerosis. The CDR3 runs from the conserved cysteine through the conserved F or W. The D gene is left open where the match is weak. Not every row has a clone size; where given, it reads once, few, many or a size class.

CDR3 protein,CDR3 DNA,J gene,CDR3 length,clone size,V gene,D gene
CASSLEDTARIYNEQVF,TGTGCCAGCAGCTTAGAGGATACAGCGAGGATCTACAATGAGCAGGTCTTC,TRBJ2-1,17,-,TRBV7-9,-
CSARDGGGLVTDTQYF,TGCAGTGCTAGAGATGGAGGGGGACTAGTCACAGATACGCAGTATTTT,TRBJ2-3,16,few,TRBV20-1,TRBD2
CASSHFGARAYEQYF,TGTGCCAGCAGTCACTTCGGTGCCAGGGCCTACGAGCAGTACTTC,TRBJ2-7,15,-,TRBV28,-
CSVVVRKPSYNEQFF,TGCAGCGTTGTCGTCCGGAAACCCTCCTACAATGAGCAGTTCTTC,TRBJ2-1,15,few,TRBV29-1,-
CASLDGGGLNYGYTF,TGTGCCAGCCTTGACGGGGGCGGACTTAACTATGGCTACACCTTC,TRBJ1-2,15,-,TRBV6-6,-
CASSTGQGDNEQFF,TGTGCCAGCAGCACGGGACAGGGTGACAATGAGCAGTTCTTC,TRBJ2-1,14,-,TRBV12-3/TRBV12-4,TRBD1
CASSGRGNQPQHF,TGTGCCAGCAGCGGTAGGGGCAATCAGCCCCAGCATTTT,TRBJ1-5,13,-,TRBV6-5,-
CASSVLSDTQYF,TGTGCCAGCAGTGTTTTGTCAGATACGCAGTATTTT,TRBJ2-3,12,-,TRBV12-3/TRBV12-4,-
CSVWTGQLQETQYF,TGCAGCGTATGGACGGGACAGCTTCAAGAGACCCAGTACTTC,TRBJ2-5,14,many,TRBV29-1,TRBD1
CASSAAPRSHEQYF,TGTGCCAGCAGCGCGGCCCCCCGGTCCCACGAGCAGTACTTC,TRBJ2-7,14,-,TRBV7-9,-
CSVHADSSYNEQYF,TGCAGCGTCCACGCCGATAGCTCCTACAATGAGCAGTACTTC,TRBJ2-7,14,-,TRBV29-1,-
CSARLEGAHTEAFF,TGCAGTGCTAGATTAGAGGGGGCGCACACTGAAGCTTTCTTT,TRBJ1-1,14,-,TRBV20-1,TRBD1
CASSQPGPTYNEQFF,TGTGCCAGCAGCCAGCCGGGACCAACCTACAATGAGCAGTTCTTC,TRBJ2-1,15,-,TRBV14,-
CASSAPSTSPNGYTF,TGTGCCAGCAGTGCACCCTCAACCTCCCCGAATGGCTACACCTTC,TRBJ1-2,15,-,TRBV12-3/TRBV12-4,-
CASSEGQGADGYTF,TGTGCCAGCAGCGAGGGACAGGGGGCAGATGGCTACACCTTC,TRBJ1-2,14,few,TRBV7-9,TRBD1
CSASWGGDSTDTQYF,TGCAGTGCTAGTTGGGGGGGGGACTCCACAGATACGCAGTATTTT,TRBJ2-3,15,few,TRBV20-1,TRBD2
CSARSVSEKLFF,TGCAGTGCTAGGTCGGTTAGTGAAAAACTGTTTTTT,TRBJ1-4,12,few,TRBV20-1,-
CASSYPARFRDGYTF,TGCGCCAGCAGTTACCCGGCCCGGTTTAGGGATGGCTACACCTTC,TRBJ1-2,15,-,TRBV4-1,-
CASGSPRLAGGLETQYF,TGTGCTAGTGGTTCCCCAAGACTAGCGGGAGGGTTGGAGACCCAGTACTTC,TRBJ2-5,17,few,TRBV12-5,TRBD2
CATSPTGSSYNEQFF,TGTGCCACCAGCCCGACAGGGTCTTCCTACAATGAGCAGTTCTTC,TRBJ2-1,15,-,TRBV15,TRBD1
CSVYGDRMGYNEQFF,TGCAGCGTCTATGGCGACAGAATGGGTTACAATGAGCAGTTCTTC,TRBJ2-1,15,few,TRBV29-1,-
CSACETGECEQYF,TGCAGTGCCTGCGAGACAGGGGAGTGCGAGCAGTACTTC,TRBJ2-7,13,once,TRBV20-1,TRBD1
CASSQGQGAWGEQFF,TGCGCCAGCAGCCAGGGACAGGGGGCTTGGGGTGAGCAGTTCTTC,TRBJ2-1,15,few,TRBV4-1,TRBD1
CASSPRGEAYEQYF,TGTGCCAGCTCACCACGGGGGGAGGCCTACGAGCAGTACTTC,TRBJ2-7,14,-,TRBV18,-
CAGSPGIVDTEAFF,TGCGCCGGCAGCCCGGGGATCGTGGACACTGAAGCTTTCTTT,TRBJ1-1,14,-,TRBV5-1,-
CSASLAVERYF,TGCAGTGCTAGTTTAGCGGTCGAGCGGTACTTC,TRBJ2-7,11,few,TRBV20-1,-
CASSQERTSGSYNEQFF,TGCGCCAGCAGCCAAGAAAGGACTAGCGGGAGCTACAATGAGCAGTTCTTC,TRBJ2-1,17,-,TRBV4-3,TRBD2
CASSGTSGKVGEQYF,TGTGCCAGCAGCGGGACTAGCGGGAAAGTCGGTGAGCAGTACTTC,TRBJ2-5,15,-,TRBV27,TRBD2
CASSPSTTGYELYEQYF,TGTGCCAGCAGTCCTTCCACCACAGGCTATGAGCTCTACGAGCAGTACTTC,TRBJ2-7,17,few,TRBV27,-
CASSRLAGLTDTQYF,TGCGCCAGCAGCCGACTAGCGGGGCTCACAGATACGCAGTATTTT,TRBJ2-3,15,-,TRBV4-3,TRBD2